This record concerns one T cell receptor (beta chain) sequence. What it binds is unknown. V was pared by 5 bases and J by 8 bases, with 16 bases between. This CDR3 has 15 residues. Per germline, CDR1 MNHEY and CDR2 SVGEGT. The data were obtained in a study of early T cells in non-severe SARS-CoV-2 infection. The overall study: Sequencing targeted bulk RNA from unsorted whole blood, leaving chains unpaired.

Study-level findings and limits: VDJdb matching skewed toward anti-spike CD8 responses, missing private and CD4 specificities.

cDNA molecules, individually, were tagged with unique molecular identifiers. TCRdb reprocessed the 5' RACE reads with MiXCR, giving one entry per CDR3 protein. The table includes roughly 64,000 distinct CDR3 sequences, approximately 8.8% detected once. This receptor was taken from an adult who was a healthcare worker with PCR-confirmed SARS-CoV-2 infection or an uninfected control (not recorded which). This sample comprised whole blood, obtained at baseline. V usage is TRBV6-2 or TRBV6-3 and J usage is TRBJ1-6, with D perhaps matching TRBD1 (5 bases). The CDR3: CASSLYRDGYSPLHF. CDR3 DNA sequence: TGTGCCAGCAGTCTCTACCGGGACGGATATTCACCCCTCCACTTT.